This T cell receptor beta chain was retrieved from a study of blood T cell repertoires in COVID-19. Only in-frame clones appear in the TCRdb table, and some are missing; sequencing was by immunoSEQ multiplex PCR. There are around 300,000 clones in the sample; 88% occur only once, and roughly 9.1% lies in the top ten. The receptor was derived from a man between 18 and 35 years old with active or convalescent COVID-19. Sample: peripheral blood.

As DNA, the CDR3 is TGCGCCAGCAGCGACTGGGGGGCCTATAATTCACCCCTCCACTTT. The encoded protein is CASSDWGAYNSPLHF. The gene calls are TRBV5-1 and TRBJ1-6; D might be TRBD1 (5 bases). V lost 4 bases to trimming and J lost 2 bases, with 10 bases between them. This CDR3 is built from 15 residues. In germline, CDR1 is SGHRS, CDR2 YFSETQ. The full variable domain, rest sourced from reference TRBV5-1 and TRBJ1-6, is KAGVTQTPRYLIKTRGQQVTLSCSPISGHRSVSWYQQTPGQGLQFLFEYFSETQRNKGNFPGRFSGRQFSNSRSEMNVSTLELGDSALYLCASSDWGAYNSPLHFGNGTRLTVT.